This TCR beta chain emerged from a study of blood T cell repertoires in COVID-19. Whole-study context: PBMCs, B-cell-depleted T cells, or T cells were the source of the cDNA or gDNA that made up the material.

Patients from Seattle were sampled longitudinally, starting during active infection. Assay used: immunoSEQ multiplex PCR; TCRdb lists only in-frame clones, some missing. The sample holds more than 300,000 clones, around 87% seen once. The ends were cut back, 6 bases at V and 4 bases at J, with 19 bases in the middle. The CDR3 length is 15 residues. Germline V gives CDR1 MNHEY, CDR2 SVGAGI. This chain links TRBV6-5 with TRBJ2-7; D might be TRBD1 (5 bases). This clonotype was obtained from a woman aged 45-59 years with COVID-19, enrolled during active disease. The sample taken for sequencing was peripheral blood. In DNA form, the CDR3 reads TGTGCCAGCAGGGAGAACGCCGTCCCAGGGTACGAGCAGTACTTC. This codes for CASRENAVPGYEQYF.